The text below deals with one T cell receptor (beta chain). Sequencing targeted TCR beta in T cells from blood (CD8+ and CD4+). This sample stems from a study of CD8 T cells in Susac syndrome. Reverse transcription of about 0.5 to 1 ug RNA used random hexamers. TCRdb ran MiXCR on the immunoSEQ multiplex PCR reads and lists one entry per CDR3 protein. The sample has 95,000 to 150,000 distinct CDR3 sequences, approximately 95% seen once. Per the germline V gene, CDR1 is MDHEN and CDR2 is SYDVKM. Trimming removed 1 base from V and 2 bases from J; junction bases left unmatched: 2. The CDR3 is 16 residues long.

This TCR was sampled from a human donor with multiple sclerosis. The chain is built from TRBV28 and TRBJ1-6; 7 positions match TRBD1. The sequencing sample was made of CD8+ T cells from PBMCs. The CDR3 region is CASSLSGTAYNSPLHF. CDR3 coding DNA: TGTGCCAGCAGTTTATCAGGGACAGCCTATAATTCACCCCTCCACTTT. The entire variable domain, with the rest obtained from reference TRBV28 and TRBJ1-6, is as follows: DVKVTQSSRYLVKRTGEKVFLECVQDMDHENMFWYRQDPGLGLRLIYFSYDVKMKEKGDIPEGYSVSREKKERFSLILESASTNQTSMYLCASSLSGTAYNSPLHFGNGTRLTVT.